This T cell receptor beta chain appears in the sequencing data of a study of T cells in Graves' hyperthyroidism and ophthalmopathy. This clonotype was detected only a few times. TCR beta CDR3 regions were amplified from RNA. HTBI primers were the set used in a first-round RT-PCR of the TCR CDR3. TCRdb analysed the multiplex PCR reads with MiXCR anew, one entry per CDR3 protein. The sample shows some 800,000 distinct CDR3 sequences, around 38% of them seen only once. This sample holds PBMCs from approximately 9 ml fresh peripheral blood. The origin of this receptor is a man in his late teens or twenties with Graves' hyperthyroidism. The specimen sequenced was blood.

In DNA, the CDR3 is TGTGCCAGCAGCTTGGGAACTAGCGGGGTACCACAAGAGACCCAGTACTTC. It specifies CASSLGTSGVPQETQYF. This chain joins TRBV5-6 and TRBJ2-5; TRBD2 matches at 10 bases. V gave up 0 bases and J gave up 2 bases; unmatched junction bases: 7. CDR3 length: 17 amino acids. CDR1 and CDR2 (germline): SGHDT, YYEEEE.